The sequence of this TCR beta chain was determined in a study of cytomegalovirus exposure and HLA in healthy donors. Overall study context: An early release of data contained 75 million to 90 million unique TCRs, which came from HLA-typed donors. Points from the study as a whole: When the data were analyzed later, several of the most significant clusters appeared to be linked to common viral pathogens.

This CDR3 comprises 19 residues. Per germline, CDR1 SGDLS and CDR2 YYNGEE. V trimming: 7 bases; J trimming: 2 bases; junction bases outside the gene matches: 16. Notes on this clone: Its target is not known.

Both 60 Vbeta primers and 13 Jbeta primers went into the PCR. Clones were sequenced by immunoSEQ multiplex PCR, and TCRdb holds only the in-frame ones, with some missing. The data show 100,000 to 150,000 clones, 80% to 85% seen once. The TCR comes from a man aged 25-45 years in good health and CMV-seronegative. The sequenced sample consisted of PBMCs. The genes are TRBV9 and TRBJ2-2; 11 positions match TRBD2. The CDR3 region is CASGALGLAVGSNTGELFF. The DNA for the CDR3 is TGTGCCAGCGGCGCCTTGGGACTAGCGGTCGGAAGCAACACCGGGGAGCTGTTTTTT.